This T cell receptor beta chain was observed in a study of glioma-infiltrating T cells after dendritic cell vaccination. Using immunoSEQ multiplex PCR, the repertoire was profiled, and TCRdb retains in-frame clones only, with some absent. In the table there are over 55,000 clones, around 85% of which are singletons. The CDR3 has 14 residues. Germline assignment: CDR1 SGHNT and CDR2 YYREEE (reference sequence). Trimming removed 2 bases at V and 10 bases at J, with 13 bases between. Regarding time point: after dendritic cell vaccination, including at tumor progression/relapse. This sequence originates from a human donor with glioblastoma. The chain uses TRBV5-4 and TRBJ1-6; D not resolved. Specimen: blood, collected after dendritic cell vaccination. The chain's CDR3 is CASSLLPFGSPLHF. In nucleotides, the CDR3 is TGTGCCAGCAGCTTACTACCTTTTGGGTCACCCCTCCACTTT.